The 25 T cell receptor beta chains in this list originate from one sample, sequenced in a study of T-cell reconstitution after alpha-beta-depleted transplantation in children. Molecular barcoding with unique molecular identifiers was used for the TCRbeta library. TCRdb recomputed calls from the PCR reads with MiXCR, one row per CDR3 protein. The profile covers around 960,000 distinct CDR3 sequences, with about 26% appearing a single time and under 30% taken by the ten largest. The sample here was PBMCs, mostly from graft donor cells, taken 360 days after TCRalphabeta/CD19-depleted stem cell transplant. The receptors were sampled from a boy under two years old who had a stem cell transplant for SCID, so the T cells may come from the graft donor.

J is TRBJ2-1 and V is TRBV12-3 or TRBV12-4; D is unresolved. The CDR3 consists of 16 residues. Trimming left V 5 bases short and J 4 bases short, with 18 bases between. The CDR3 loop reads CASSTGPSTLYNEQFF. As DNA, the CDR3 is TGTGCCAGCAGTACGGGCCCCTCAACTCTATACAATGAGCAGTTCTTC.

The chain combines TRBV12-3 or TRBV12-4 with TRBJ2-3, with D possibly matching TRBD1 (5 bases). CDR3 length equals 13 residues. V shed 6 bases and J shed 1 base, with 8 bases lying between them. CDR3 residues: CASRDTRTDTQYF. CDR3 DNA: TGTGCCAGCAGGGACACCCGCACAGATACGCAGTATTTT.

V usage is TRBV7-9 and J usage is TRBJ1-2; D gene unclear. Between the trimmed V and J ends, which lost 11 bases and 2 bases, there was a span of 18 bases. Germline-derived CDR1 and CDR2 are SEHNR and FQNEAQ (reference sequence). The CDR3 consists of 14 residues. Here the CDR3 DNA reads TGTGCCCTAAACCGGAGGGTATCAAACTATGGCTACACCTTC. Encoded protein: CALNRRVSNYGYTF. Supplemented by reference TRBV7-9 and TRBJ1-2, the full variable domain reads DTGVSQNPRHKITKRGQNVTFRCDPISEHNRLYWYRQTLGQGPEFLTYFQNEAQLEKSRLLSDRFSAERPKGSFSTLEIQRTEQGDSAMYLCALNRRVSNYGYTFGSGTRLTVV.

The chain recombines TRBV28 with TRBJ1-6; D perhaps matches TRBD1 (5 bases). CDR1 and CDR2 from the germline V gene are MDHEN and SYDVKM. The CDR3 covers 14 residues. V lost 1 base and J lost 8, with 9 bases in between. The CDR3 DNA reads TGTGCCAGCAGTTTATTGGGCAGGGATTCACCCCTCCACTTT. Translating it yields CASSLLGRDSPLHF.

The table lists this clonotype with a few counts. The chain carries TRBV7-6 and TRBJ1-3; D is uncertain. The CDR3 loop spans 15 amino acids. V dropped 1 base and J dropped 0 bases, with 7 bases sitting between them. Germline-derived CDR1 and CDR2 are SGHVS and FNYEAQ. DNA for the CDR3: TGTGCCAGCAGCTTAGAGCCAGCCTCTGGAAACACCATATATTTT. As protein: CASSLEPASGNTIYF.

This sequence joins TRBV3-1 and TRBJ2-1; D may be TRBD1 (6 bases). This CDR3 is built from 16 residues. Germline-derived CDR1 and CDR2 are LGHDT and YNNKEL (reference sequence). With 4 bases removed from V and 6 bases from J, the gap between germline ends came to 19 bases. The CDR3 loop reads CASSPTSRGASNEQFF. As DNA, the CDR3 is TGTGCCAGCAGCCCAACAAGCAGGGGCGCGTCCAATGAGCAGTTCTTC.

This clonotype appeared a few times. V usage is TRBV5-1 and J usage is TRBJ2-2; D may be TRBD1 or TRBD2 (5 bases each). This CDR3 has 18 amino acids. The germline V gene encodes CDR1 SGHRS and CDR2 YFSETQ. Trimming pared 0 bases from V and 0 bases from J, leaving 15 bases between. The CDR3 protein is CASSLAGQVVANTGELFF. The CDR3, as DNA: TGCGCCAGCAGCTTGGCGGGGCAGGTTGTCGCGAACACCGGGGAGCTGTTTTTT.

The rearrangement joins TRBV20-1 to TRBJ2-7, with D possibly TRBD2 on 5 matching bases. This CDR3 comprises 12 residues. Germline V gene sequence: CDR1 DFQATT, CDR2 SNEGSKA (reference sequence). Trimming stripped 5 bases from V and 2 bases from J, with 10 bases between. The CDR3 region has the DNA TGCAGTGCTGTCACTAGGCCCTACGAGCAGTACTTC. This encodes CSAVTRPYEQYF.

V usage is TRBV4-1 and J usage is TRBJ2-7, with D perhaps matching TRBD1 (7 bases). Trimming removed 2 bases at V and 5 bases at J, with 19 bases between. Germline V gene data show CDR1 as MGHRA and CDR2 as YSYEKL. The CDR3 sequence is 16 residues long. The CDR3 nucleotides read TGCGCCAGCAGCCAAAGGCGGGGACAGAAAGGGGACGAGCAGTACTTC. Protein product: CASSQRRGQKGDEQYF.

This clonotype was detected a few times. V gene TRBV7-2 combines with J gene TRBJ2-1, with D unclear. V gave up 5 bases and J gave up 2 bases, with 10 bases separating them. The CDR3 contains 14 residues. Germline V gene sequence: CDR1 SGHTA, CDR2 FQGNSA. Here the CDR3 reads CASSRTAAYNEQFF. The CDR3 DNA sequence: TGTGCCAGCAGCCGGACGGCCGCCTACAATGAGCAGTTCTTC.

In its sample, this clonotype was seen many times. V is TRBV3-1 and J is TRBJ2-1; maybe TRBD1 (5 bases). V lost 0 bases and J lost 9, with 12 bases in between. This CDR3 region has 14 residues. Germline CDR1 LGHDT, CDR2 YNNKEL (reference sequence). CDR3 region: CASSQDSFRGEQFF. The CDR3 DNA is TGTGCCAGCAGCCAAGATAGCTTTAGGGGTGAGCAGTTCTTC.

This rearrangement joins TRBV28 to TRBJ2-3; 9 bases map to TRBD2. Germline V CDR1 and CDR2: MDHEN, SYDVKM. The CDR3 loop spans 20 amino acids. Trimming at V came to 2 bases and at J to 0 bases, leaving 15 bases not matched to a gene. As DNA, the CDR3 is TGTGCCAGCAGTTTAAACCCCGGAGCGGGGGGACCATCTAGCACAGATACGCAGTATTTT. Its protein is CASSLNPGAGGPSSTDTQYF.

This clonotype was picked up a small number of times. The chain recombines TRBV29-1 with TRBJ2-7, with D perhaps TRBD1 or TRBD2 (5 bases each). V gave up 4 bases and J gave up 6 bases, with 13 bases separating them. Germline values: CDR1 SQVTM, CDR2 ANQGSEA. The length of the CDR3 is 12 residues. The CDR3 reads CSVGNSGTEQYF. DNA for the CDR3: TGCAGCGTTGGTAACTCAGGGACCGAGCAGTACTTC.

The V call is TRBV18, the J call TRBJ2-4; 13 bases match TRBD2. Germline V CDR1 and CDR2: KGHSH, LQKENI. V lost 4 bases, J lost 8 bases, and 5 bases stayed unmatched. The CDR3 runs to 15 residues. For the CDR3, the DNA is TGTGCCAGCTCACACCGGACTAGCGGGGGTCACATTCAGTACTTC. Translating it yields CASSHRTSGGHIQYF.

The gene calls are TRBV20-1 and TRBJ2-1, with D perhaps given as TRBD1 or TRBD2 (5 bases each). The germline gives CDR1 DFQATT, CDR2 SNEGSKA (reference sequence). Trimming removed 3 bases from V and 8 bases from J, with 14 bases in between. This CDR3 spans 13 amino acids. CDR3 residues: CSASRGRWDEQFF. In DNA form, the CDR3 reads TGCAGTGCTAGTAGGGGACGTTGGGATGAGCAGTTCTTC.

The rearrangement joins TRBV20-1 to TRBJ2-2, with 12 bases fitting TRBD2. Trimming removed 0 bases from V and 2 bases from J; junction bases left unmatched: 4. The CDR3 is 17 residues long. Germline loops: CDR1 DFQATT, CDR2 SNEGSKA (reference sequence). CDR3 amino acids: CSARDMTSGGNTGELFF. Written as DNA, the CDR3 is TGCAGTGCTAGAGATATGACTAGCGGGGGTAACACCGGGGAGCTGTTTTTT.

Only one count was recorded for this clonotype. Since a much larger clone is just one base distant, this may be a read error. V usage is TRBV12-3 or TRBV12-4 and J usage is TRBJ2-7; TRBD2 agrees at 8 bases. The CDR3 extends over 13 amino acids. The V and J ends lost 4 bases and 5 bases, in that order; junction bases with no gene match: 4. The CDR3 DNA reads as TGTGCCAGCAGTTCCGGGGGGGCCCACGAGCAGTACTTC. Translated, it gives CASSSGGAHEQYF.

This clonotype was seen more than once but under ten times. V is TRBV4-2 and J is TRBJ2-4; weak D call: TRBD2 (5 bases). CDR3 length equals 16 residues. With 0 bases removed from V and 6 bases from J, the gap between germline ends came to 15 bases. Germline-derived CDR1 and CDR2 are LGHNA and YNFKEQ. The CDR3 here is CASSQDTGSSGNIQYF. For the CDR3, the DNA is TGTGCCAGCAGCCAAGATACGGGGTCCTCCGGAAACATTCAGTACTTC.

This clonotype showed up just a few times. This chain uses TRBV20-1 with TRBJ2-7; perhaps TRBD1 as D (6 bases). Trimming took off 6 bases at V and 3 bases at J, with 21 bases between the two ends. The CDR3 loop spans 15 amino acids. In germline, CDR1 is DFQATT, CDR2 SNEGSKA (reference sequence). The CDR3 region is CSAGDTWEINYEQYF. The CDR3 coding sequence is TGCAGTGCAGGGGACACCTGGGAGATCAACTACGAGCAGTACTTC.

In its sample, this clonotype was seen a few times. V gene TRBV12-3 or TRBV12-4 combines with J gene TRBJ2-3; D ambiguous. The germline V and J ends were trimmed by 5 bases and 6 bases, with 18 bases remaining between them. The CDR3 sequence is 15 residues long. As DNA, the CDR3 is TGTGCCAGCAGTATTCCCGCCGTGGTGTCGGATACGCAGTATTTT. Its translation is CASSIPAVVSDTQYF.

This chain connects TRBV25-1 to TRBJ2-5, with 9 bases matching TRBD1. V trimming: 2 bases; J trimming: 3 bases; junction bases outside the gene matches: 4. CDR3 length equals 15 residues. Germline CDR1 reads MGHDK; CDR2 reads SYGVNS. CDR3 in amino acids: CASSEIWDREETQYF. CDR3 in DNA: TGTGCCAGCAGTGAAATCTGGGACAGGGAAGAGACCCAGTACTTC.

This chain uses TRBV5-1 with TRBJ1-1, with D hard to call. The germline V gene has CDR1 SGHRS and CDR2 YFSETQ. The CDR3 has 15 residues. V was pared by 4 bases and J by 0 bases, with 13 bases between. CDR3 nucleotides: TGCGCCAGCAGCCCCGCAGTTGTGATGAACACTGAAGCTTTCTTT. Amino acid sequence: CASSPAVVMNTEAFF.

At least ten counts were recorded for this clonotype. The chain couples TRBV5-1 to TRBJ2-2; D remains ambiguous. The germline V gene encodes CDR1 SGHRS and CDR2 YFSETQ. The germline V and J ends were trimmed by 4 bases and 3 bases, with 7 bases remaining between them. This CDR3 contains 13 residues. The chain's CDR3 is CASSPVDTGELFF. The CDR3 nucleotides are TGCGCCAGCAGCCCCGTGGACACCGGGGAGCTGTTTTTT.

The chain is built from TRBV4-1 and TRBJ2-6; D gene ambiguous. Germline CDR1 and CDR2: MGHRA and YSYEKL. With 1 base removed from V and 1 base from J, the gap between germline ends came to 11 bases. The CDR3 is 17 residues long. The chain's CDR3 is CASSQVHSASGANVLTF. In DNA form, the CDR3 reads TGCGCCAGCAGCCAAGTTCACTCGGCTTCTGGGGCCAACGTCCTGACTTTC.

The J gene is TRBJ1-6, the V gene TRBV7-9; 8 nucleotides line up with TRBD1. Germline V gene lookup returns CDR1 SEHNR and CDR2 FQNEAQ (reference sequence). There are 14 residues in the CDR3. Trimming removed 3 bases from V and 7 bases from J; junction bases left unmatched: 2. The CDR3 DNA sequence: TGTGCCAGCAGCTTCGACAGGGGAAATTCACCCCTCCACTTT. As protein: CASSFDRGNSPLHF.